This T cell receptor beta chain was sequenced during a study of T-cell memory formation after mild COVID-19. The sample holds a few counts of this clonotype. As yet, its antigen is unknown. Study results and limitations: Among contracting clones, CD4+ were mainly CM/EM and CD8+ enriched in EMRA.

Trimming removed 5 bases from V and 7 bases from J; junction bases left unmatched: 7. The CDR3 contains 15 residues. TCRdb recomputed calls from the 5' RACE reads with MiXCR, one row per CDR3 protein. Among some 250,000 distinct CDR3 sequences listed, roughly 18% were seen once. V gene TRBV12-3 or TRBV12-4 combines with J gene TRBJ2-7, with 14 positions matching TRBD2. Sequences were obtained from PBMCs or a T cell subset sorted from them (not recorded which). The clonotype was recovered from a man younger than 35 who had mild COVID-19 (a few samples of this study predate the infection). Cell type and time point are not known. CDR3: CASSGLAGGSREQYF. CDR3 DNA sequence: TGTGCCAGCAGTGGACTAGCGGGGGGCTCAAGGGAGCAGTACTTC.